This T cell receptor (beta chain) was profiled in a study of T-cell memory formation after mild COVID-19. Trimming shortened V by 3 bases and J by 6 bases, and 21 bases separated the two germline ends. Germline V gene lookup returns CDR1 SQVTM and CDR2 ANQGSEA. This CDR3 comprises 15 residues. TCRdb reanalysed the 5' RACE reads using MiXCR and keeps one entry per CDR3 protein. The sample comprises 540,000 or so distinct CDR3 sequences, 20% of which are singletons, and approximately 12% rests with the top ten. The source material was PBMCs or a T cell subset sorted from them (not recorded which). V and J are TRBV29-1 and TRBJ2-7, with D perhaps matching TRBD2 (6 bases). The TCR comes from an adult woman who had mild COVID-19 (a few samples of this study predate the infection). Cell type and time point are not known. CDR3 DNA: TGCAGCGTTGATGGAGGAGGGGAAGATCTTGGCGAGCAGTACTTC. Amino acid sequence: CSVDGGGEDLGEQYF.